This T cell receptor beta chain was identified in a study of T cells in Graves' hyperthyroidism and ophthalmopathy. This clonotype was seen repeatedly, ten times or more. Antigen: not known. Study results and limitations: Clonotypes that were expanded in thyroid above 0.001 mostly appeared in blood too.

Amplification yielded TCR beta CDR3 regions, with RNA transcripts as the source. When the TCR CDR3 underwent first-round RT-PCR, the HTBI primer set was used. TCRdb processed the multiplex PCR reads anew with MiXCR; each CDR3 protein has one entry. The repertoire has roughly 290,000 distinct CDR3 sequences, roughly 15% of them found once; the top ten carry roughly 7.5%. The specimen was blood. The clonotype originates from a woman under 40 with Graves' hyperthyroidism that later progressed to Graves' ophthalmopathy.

As DNA, the CDR3 is TGTGCCAGCAGCCAAGATAAGGGTGGAACTGAAGCTTTCTTT. Amino acid sequence: CASSQDKGGTEAFF. The chain carries TRBV3-1 and TRBJ1-1, with unresolved D. The CDR3 has 14 residues. The germline gives CDR1 LGHDT, CDR2 YNNKEL (reference sequence). V was clipped by 0 bases and J by 5 bases, with 10 bases between them.